These 8 T cell receptor beta chains share one sample of origin, sequenced in a study of blood T cell repertoires in COVID-19. TCRdb's copy holds only in-frame clones and misses some; the assay was immunoSEQ multiplex PCR. Of some 110,000 clones listed, approximately 82% are singletons. The sequencing input was peripheral blood. The receptors derive from a woman of 80 years or more with acute or convalescent COVID-19.

The chain's CDR3 is CASTGGNGELFF. The CDR3 DNA sequence: TGTGCCAGCACGGGTGGAAACGGGGAGCTGTTTTTT. The chain combines TRBV12-3 or TRBV12-4 with TRBJ2-2; D is unclear. This CDR3 spans 12 amino acids. Trimming shortened V by 7 bases and J by 7 bases, and 10 bases separated the two germline ends.

V usage is TRBV28 and J usage is TRBJ2-1, with a tentative D call TRBD2 (6 bases). The length of the CDR3 is 13 residues. Trimming pared 6 bases from V and 7 bases from J, leaving 13 bases between. In germline, CDR1 is MDHEN, CDR2 SYDVKM. CDR3 loop: CASRRGGGNEQFF. CDR3 in DNA: TGTGCCAGCAGAAGAGGTGGAGGGAATGAGCAGTTCTTC.

V gene TRBV18 combines with J gene TRBJ2-2; no definite D call. CDR1 is KGHSH and CDR2 is LQKENI in the germline V gene. Trimming cost V 5 bases and J 7 bases, with 11 bases left between them. This CDR3 region has 13 residues. The CDR3 sequence: CASSRGVIGELFF. CDR3 sequence (DNA): TGTGCCAGCTCAAGAGGAGTCATCGGGGAGCTGTTTTTT. Supplemented by reference TRBV18 and TRBJ2-2, the full variable domain reads NAGVMQNPRHLVRRRGQEARLRCSPMKGHSHVYWYRQLPEEGLKFMVYLQKENIIDESGMPKERFSAEFPKEGPSILRIQQVVRGDSAAYFCASSRGVIGELFFGEGSRLTVL.

To note about this clone: A junction boundary mismatches the germline segment, possibly from a read error. The V gene is TRBV28, the J gene TRBJ1-2; D is unclear. Germline V gives CDR1 MDHEN, CDR2 SYDVKM. The CDR3 loop spans 12 amino acids. CDR3 loop: CASSLKETAQAF. CDR3 DNA sequence: TGTGCCAGCAGTTTAAAAGAAACCGCCCAGGCCTTC.

This rearrangement joins TRBV7-6 to TRBJ2-7; tentatively, D is TRBD2 (6 bases). The CDR3 length is 16 residues. Trimming left V 5 bases short and J 7 bases short, with 24 bases between. Looked up from germline, CDR1 is SGHVS and CDR2 is FNYEAQ. CDR3 bases: TGTGCCAGCAGCCCCGAGGGAGGCGCCGAGGAGGGGGAGCAGTACTTC. Translating it yields CASSPEGGAEEGEQYF.

V is TRBV19 and J is TRBJ1-2; D not resolved. CDR3 length equals 14 residues. With 3 bases removed from V and 4 bases from J, the gap between germline ends came to 12 bases. From germline, CDR1 is LNHDA and CDR2 SQIVND (reference sequence). CDR3 sequence: CASSIGSSSYGYTF. The CDR3, as DNA: TGTGCCAGTAGTATCGGGAGTTCCTCCTATGGCTACACCTTC.

The V and J genes are TRBV6-2 or TRBV6-3 and TRBJ2-7; 7 positions agree with TRBD2. The V and J ends lost 3 bases and 3 bases, in that order; junction bases with no gene match: 8. The CDR3 totals 15 residues. Germline V gene data show CDR1 as MNHEY and CDR2 as SVGEGT. CDR3 nucleotides: TGTGCCAGCAGTTATCGGGCTAGCGGCCACTACGAGCAGTACGTC. Amino acids: CASSYRASGHYEQYV.

About this clone: This sample includes further DNA sequences coding for the same CDR3. V and J are TRBV24-1 and TRBJ2-5, with D uncertain. The V gene lost 4 bases and the J gene lost 5 bases, with 4 bases spanning the gap. The CDR3 has 11 residues. Germline assignment: CDR1 KGHDR and CDR2 SFDVKD. The CDR3 loop is CATSDGETQYF. The CDR3 region has the DNA TGTGCCACCAGTGACGGGGAGACCCAGTACTTC.